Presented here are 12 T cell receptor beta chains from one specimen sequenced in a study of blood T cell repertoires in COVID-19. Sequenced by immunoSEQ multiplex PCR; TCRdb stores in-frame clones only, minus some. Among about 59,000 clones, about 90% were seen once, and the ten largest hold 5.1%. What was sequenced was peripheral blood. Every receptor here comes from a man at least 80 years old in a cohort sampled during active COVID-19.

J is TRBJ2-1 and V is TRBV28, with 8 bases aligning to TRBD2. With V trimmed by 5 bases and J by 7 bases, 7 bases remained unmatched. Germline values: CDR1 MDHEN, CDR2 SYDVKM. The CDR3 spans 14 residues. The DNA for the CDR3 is TGTGCCAGCAGTGAAAATAGCGGGACAAATGAGCAGTTCTTC. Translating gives CASSENSGTNEQFF.

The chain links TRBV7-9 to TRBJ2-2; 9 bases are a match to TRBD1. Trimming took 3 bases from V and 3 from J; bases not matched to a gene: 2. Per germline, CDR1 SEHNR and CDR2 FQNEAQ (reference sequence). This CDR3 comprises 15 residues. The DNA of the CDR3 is TGTGCCAGCAGCTTGGGACAGGGTGACACCGGGGAGCTGTTTTTT. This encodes CASSLGQGDTGELFF.

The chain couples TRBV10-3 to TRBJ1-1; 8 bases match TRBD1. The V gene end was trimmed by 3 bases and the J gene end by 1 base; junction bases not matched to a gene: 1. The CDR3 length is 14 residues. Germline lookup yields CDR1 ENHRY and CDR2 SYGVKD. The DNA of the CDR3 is TGTGCCATCAGTGAAGACAGGGGGAACACTGAAGCTTTCTTT. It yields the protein CAISEDRGNTEAFF.

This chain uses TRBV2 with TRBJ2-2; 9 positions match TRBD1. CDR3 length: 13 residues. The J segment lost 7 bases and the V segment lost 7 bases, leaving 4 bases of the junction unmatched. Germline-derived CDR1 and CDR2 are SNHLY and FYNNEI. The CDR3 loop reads CASNGDRDGELFF. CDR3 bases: TGTGCCAGCAATGGGGACAGGGACGGGGAGCTGTTTTTT.

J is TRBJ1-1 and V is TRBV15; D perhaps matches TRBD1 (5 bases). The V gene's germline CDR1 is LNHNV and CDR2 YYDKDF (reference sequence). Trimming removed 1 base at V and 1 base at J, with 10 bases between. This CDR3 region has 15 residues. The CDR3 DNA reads TGTGCCACCAGCAGAGCTCTGGGGCCGAACACTGAAGCTTTCTTT. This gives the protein CATSRALGPNTEAFF. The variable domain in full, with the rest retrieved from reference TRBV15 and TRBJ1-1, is DAMVIQNPRYQVTQFGKPVTLSCSQTLNHNVMYWYQQKSSQAPKLLFHYYDKDFNNEADTPDNFQSRRPNTSFCFLDIRSPGLGDTAMYLCATSRALGPNTEAFFGQGTRLTVV.

The CDR3 DNA reads as TGTGCCAGCAGCCCCCGGGACAGCTACGAGCAGTACTTC. Protein product: CASSPRDSYEQYF. The V and J genes are TRBV5-4 and TRBJ2-7, with 7 bases fitting TRBD1. The CDR3 contains 13 residues. V dropped 4 bases and J dropped 3; count of bases not matched to a gene: 4. Germline loops: CDR1 SGHNT, CDR2 YYREEE (reference sequence).

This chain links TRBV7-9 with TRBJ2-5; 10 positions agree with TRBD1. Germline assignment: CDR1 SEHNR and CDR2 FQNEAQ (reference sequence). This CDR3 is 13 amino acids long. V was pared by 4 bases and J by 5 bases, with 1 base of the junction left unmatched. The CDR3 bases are TGTGCCAGCAGCTGGGGACAGGGGGAGACCCAGTACTTC. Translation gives CASSWGQGETQYF.

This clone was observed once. The CDR3 DNA follows: TGCGCCAGCAGCTTGGGTAGCTCGGCCGGGGAGCTGTTTTTT. It yields the protein CASSLGSSAGELFF. V usage is TRBV5-1 and J usage is TRBJ2-2; no clear D. The CDR3 spans 14 residues. V gave up 0 bases and J gave up 6 bases, with 9 bases separating them. Per germline, CDR1 SGHRS and CDR2 YFSETQ.

In DNA form, the CDR3 reads TGTGCCAGCTCACCCCAGCGGGAATCCTACAATGAGCAGTTCTTC. Amino acids: CASSPQRESYNEQFF. The J gene is TRBJ2-1, the V gene TRBV18, with 7 bases lining up with TRBD2. The CDR3 has 15 residues. Trimming took 3 bases from V and 1 from J; bases not matched to a gene: 3. The germline V gene encodes CDR1 KGHSH and CDR2 LQKENI.

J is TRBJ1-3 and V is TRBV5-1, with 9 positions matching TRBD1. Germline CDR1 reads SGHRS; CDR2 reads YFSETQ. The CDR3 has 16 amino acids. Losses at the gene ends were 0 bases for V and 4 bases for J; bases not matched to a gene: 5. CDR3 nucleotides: TGCGCCAGCAGCTTGGGGGACAGGGTAGGCGGAAACACCATATATTTT. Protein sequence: CASSLGDRVGGNTIYF.

The CDR3 reads CSVHRGGAEAFF. The CDR3 DNA is TGCAGCGTTCACAGGGGTGGGGCTGAAGCTTTCTTT. The chain combines TRBV29-1 with TRBJ1-1; TRBD1 matches at 7 bases. Per germline, CDR1 SQVTM and CDR2 ANQGSEA. The CDR3 loop spans 12 amino acids. J lost 6 bases, V lost 5 bases, and 6 bases had no gene match.

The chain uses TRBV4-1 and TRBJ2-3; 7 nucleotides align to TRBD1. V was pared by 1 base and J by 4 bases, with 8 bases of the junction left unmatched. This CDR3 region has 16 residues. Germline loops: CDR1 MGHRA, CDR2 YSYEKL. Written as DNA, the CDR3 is TGCGCCAGCAGCCAAGCCCAGGGGGTCGGGCCAGATACGCAGTATTTT. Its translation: CASSQAQGVGPDTQYF.